This is a list of T cell receptor beta chains from one sample in a study of blood T cell repertoires in COVID-19. Only in-frame clones appear in the TCRdb table, and some are missing; sequencing was by immunoSEQ multiplex PCR. The table shows a few hundred thousand clones, with nearly 90% occurring only once. What was sequenced was PBMCs or T cells enriched from blood (not recorded which). The receptors shown here come from a woman between 18 and 30 years old with acute COVID-19. The conserved cysteine and the conserved F or W are not part of the CDR3 here. Each record gives: V gene, J gene, CDR3 protein.

V gene: TRBV2
J gene: TRBJ2-7
CDR3 protein: ASSVLQGSKGEQY

V gene: TRBV7-8
J gene: TRBJ2-2
CDR3 protein: ASSSRDRTTGELF

V gene: TRBV2
J gene: TRBJ1-5
CDR3 protein: ASSVQGVEVQH

V gene: TRBV5-6
J gene: TRBJ1-1
CDR3 protein: ASSLTRQASRYTEAF

V gene: TRBV3-1/TRBV3-2
J gene: TRBJ1-2
CDR3 protein: ASSQTVGDYGYT

V gene: TRBV28
J gene: TRBJ1-5
CDR3 protein: ASSLGQGPFGQPQH

V gene: TRBV27
J gene: TRBJ1-6
CDR3 protein: ASSPTPPGYNSPLH

V gene: TRBV19
J gene: TRBJ1-6
CDR3 protein: ASSAARSPLH

V gene: TRBV28
J gene: TRBJ1-1
CDR3 protein: ASSSGTGNTEAF

V gene: TRBV25-1
J gene: TRBJ2-7
CDR3 protein: ASSAGYEQY

V gene: TRBV24-1
J gene: TRBJ2-1
CDR3 protein: ATSDFGTDAPVDEQF

V gene: TRBV6-1
J gene: TRBJ2-5
CDR3 protein: ASSEGSTGFRETQY

V gene: TRBV5-4
J gene: TRBJ2-7
CDR3 protein: ASSDTGTSGGREQY

V gene: TRBV9
J gene: TRBJ2-6
CDR3 protein: ASSVDSGNSGANVLT

V gene: TRBV20-1
J gene: TRBJ1-4
CDR3 protein: SASRGNEKLF

V gene: TRBV10-3
J gene: TRBJ2-3
CDR3 protein: AISGSEGWRAQY

V gene: TRBV10-1
J gene: TRBJ2-1
CDR3 protein: ASSLRLAGTEQF

V gene: TRBV28
J gene: TRBJ1-3
CDR3 protein: ASFPGGSSGNTIY

V gene: TRBV28
J gene: TRBJ2-3
CDR3 protein: ASSYLGQGADTQY

V gene: TRBV3-1/TRBV3-2
J gene: TRBJ2-1
CDR3 protein: ASSRTRTSDEQF

V gene: TRBV7-8
J gene: TRBJ2-7
CDR3 protein: ASSLEGSTGVRSYEQY

V gene: TRBV11-1
J gene: TRBJ2-1
CDR3 protein: ASSGGRAGGEQF

V gene: TRBV11-2
J gene: TRBJ2-3
CDR3 protein: ASSLGDTDTQY

V gene: TRBV12-3/TRBV12-4
J gene: TRBJ1-2
CDR3 protein: ASTTGGSDGYT

V gene: TRBV27
J gene: TRBJ2-3
CDR3 protein: ASSPGTFRTDTQY

V gene: TRBV2
J gene: TRBJ2-1
CDR3 protein: ASRGLAGINEQF

V gene: TRBV28
J gene: TRBJ2-7
CDR3 protein: ASSDSYEQY

V gene: TRBV28
J gene: TRBJ2-7
CDR3 protein: ASRRDLGLAADYEQY

V gene: TRBV4-1
J gene: TRBJ1-2
CDR3 protein: ASSQDSQNYGCT

V gene: TRBV5-1
J gene: TRBJ2-1
CDR3 protein: ASSPDSGSFNEQF

V gene: TRBV2
J gene: TRBJ1-2
CDR3 protein: ASTGGGHRNYGYT

V gene: TRBV2
J gene: TRBJ1-6
CDR3 protein: ASSTGDSLGNSPLH

V gene: TRBV2
J gene: TRBJ2-2
CDR3 protein: ATQTGINTGELF

V gene: TRBV3-1/TRBV3-2
J gene: TRBJ1-6
CDR3 protein: ASMEGWNSPLH

V gene: TRBV28
J gene: TRBJ1-5
CDR3 protein: ALGRVSNQPQH

V gene: TRBV28
J gene: TRBJ2-7
CDR3 protein: ASSHPTTGGSYEQY

V gene: TRBV29-1
J gene: TRBJ1-1
CDR3 protein: SVYTGGVGTEAF

V gene: TRBV19
J gene: TRBJ2-3
CDR3 protein: ASSSELGPGTGQY

V gene: TRBV2
J gene: TRBJ2-7
CDR3 protein: ASTVQGRMNEQY

V gene: TRBV18
J gene: TRBJ1-3
CDR3 protein: ASSPLESGNTIY

V gene: TRBV19
J gene: TRBJ1-1
CDR3 protein: ASSMGTVLEAF